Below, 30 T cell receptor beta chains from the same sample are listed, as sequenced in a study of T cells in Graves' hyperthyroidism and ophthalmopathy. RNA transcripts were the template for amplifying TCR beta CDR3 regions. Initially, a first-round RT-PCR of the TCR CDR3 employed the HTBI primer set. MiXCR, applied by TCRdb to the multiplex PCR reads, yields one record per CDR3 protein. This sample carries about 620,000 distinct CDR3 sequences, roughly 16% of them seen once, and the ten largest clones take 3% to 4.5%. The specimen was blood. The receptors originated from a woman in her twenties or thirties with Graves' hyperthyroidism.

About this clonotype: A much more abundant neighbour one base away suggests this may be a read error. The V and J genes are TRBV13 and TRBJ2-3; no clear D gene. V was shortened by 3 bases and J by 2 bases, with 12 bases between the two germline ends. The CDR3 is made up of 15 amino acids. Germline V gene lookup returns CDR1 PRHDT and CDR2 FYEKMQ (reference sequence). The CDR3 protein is CASSFGRQTTDTQYF. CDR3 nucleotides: TGTGCCAGCAGCTTCGGGCGGCAGACCACAGATACGCAGTATTTT.

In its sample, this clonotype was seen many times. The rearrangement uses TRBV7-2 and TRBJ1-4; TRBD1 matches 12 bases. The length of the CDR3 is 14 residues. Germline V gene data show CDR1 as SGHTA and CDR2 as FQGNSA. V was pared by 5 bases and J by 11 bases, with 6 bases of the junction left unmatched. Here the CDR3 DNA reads TGTGCCAGCAGCCCAGGGACAGGGGGCAGGAAACTGTTTTTT. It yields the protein CASSPGTGGRKLFF.

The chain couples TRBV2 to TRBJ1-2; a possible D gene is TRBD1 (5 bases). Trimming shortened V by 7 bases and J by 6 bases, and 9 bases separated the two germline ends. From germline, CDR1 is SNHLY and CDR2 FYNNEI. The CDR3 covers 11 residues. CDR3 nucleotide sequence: TGTGCCAGCATTGCAGGGAATGGCTACACCTTC. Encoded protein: CASIAGNGYTF.

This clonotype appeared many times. CDR3 sequence: CASSALPSSNYGYTF. CDR3 bases: TGTGCCAGCAGCGCCCTTCCTAGTTCTAACTATGGCTACACCTTC. V is TRBV9 and J is TRBJ1-2, with no clear D. Germline assignment: CDR1 SGDLS and CDR2 YYNGEE. This CDR3 has 15 amino acids. The V end was cut by 3 bases, the J end by 0 bases, with 12 bases between.

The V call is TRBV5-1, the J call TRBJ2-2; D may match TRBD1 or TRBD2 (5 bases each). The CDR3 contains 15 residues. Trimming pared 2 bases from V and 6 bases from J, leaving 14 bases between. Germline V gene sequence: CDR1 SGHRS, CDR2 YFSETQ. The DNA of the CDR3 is TGCGCCAGCAGCTTATGGGGACCAAGACCCGGGGAGCTGTTTTTT. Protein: CASSLWGPRPGELFF.

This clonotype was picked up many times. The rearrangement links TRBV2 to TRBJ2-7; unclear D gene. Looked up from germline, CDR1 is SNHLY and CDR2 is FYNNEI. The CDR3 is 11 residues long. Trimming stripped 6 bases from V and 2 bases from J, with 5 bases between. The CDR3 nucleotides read TGTGCCAGCAGCGCTGCCTACGAGCAGTACTTC. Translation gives CASSAAYEQYF.

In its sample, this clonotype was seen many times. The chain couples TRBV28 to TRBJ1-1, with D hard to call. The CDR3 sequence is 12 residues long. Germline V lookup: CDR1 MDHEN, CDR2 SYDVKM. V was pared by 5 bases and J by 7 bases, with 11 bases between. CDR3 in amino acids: CASSILKYEAFF. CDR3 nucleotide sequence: TGTGCCAGCAGTATTCTCAAATATGAAGCTTTCTTT.

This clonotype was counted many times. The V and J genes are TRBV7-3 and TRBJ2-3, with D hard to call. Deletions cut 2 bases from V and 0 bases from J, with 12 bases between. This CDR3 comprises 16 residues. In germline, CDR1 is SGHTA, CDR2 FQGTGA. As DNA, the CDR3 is TGTGCCAGCAGCTTAGCGGCACCCCTCAGCACAGATACGCAGTATTTT. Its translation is CASSLAAPLSTDTQYF.

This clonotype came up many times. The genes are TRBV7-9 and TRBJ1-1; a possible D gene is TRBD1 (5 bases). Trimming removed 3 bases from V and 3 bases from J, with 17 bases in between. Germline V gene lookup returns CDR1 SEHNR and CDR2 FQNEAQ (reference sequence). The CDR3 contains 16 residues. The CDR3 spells CASSFSPGGVDTEAFF. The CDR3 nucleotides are TGTGCCAGCAGCTTTTCCCCGGGGGGGGTTGACACTGAAGCTTTCTTT. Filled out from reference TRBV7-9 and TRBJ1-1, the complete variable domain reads DTGVSQNPRHKITKRGQNVTFRCDPISEHNRLYWYRQTLGQGPEFLTYFQNEAQLEKSRLLSDRFSAERPKGSFSTLEIQRTEQGDSAMYLCASSFSPGGVDTEAFFGQGTRLTVV.

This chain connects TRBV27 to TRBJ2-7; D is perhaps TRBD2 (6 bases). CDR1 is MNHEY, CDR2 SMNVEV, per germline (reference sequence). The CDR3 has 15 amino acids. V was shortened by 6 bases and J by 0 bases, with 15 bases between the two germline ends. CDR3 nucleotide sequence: TGTGCCAGCAGCCCCGGACTAACAAGCTCCTACGAGCAGTACTTC. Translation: CASSPGLTSSYEQYF.

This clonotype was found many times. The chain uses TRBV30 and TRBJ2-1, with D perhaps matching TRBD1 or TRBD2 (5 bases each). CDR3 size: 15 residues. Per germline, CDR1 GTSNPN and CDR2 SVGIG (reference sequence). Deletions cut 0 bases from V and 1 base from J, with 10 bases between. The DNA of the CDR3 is TGTGCCTGGAGTGTATGGGACCCGTCCTACAATGAGCAGTTCTTC. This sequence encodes CAWSVWDPSYNEQFF.

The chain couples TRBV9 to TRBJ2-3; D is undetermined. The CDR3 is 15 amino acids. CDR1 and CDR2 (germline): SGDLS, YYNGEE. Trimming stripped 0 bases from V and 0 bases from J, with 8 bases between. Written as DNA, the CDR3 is TGTGCCAGCAGCGTAGTTATCGGCAGCACAGATACGCAGTATTTT. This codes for CASSVVIGSTDTQYF.

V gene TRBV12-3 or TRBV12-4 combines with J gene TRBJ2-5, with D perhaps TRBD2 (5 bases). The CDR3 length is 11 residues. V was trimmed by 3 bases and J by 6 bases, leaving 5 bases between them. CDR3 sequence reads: CASSFGKTQYF. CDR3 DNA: TGTGCCAGCAGTTTCGGGAAGACCCAGTACTTC.

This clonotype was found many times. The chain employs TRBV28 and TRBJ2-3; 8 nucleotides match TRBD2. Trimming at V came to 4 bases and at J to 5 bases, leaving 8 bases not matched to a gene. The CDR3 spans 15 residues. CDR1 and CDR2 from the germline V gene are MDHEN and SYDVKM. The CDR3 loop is CASSSAGGPQDTQYF. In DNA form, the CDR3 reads TGTGCCAGCAGTTCTGCGGGAGGCCCCCAAGATACGCAGTATTTT.

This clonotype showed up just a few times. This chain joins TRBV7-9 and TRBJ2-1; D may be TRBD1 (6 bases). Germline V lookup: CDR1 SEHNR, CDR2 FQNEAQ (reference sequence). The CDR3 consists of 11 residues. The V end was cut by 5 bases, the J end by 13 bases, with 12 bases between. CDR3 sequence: CASSPDSDQFF. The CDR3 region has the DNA TGTGCCAGCAGCCCGGACAGCGATCAGTTCTTC.

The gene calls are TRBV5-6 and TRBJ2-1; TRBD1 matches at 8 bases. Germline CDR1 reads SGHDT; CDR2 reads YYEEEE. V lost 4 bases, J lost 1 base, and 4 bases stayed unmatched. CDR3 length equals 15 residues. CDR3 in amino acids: CASSVTGESYNEQFF. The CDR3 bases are TGTGCCAGCAGCGTGACAGGGGAGTCCTACAATGAGCAGTTCTTC.

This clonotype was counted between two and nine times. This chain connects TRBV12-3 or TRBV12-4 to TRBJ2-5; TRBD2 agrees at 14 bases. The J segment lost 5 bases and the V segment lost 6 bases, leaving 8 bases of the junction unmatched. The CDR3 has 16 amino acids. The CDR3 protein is CASSATSGRAVETQYF. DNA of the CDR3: TGTGCCAGCAGCGCGACTAGCGGGAGGGCGGTGGAGACCCAGTACTTC.

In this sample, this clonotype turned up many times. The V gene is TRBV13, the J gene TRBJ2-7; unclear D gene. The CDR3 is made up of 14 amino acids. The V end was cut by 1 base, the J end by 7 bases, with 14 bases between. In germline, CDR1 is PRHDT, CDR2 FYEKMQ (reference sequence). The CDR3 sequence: CASSLAPIVEEQYF. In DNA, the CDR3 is TGTGCCAGCAGCTTAGCCCCTATAGTGGAAGAGCAGTACTTC.

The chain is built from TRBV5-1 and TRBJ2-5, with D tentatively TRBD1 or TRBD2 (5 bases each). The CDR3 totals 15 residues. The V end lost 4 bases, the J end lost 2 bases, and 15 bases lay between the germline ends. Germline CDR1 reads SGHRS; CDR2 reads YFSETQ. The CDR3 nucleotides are TGCGCCAGCAGCCCTAGCCAGGGTCCACAAGAGACCCAGTACTTC. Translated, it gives CASSPSQGPQETQYF.

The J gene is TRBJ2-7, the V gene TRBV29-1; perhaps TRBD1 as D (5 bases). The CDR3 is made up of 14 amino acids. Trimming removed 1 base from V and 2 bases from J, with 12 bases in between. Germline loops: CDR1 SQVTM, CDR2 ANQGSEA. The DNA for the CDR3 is TGCAGCGTTGAAGTGTTGGCAGGGACCTACGAGCAGTACTTC. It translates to CSVEVLAGTYEQYF.

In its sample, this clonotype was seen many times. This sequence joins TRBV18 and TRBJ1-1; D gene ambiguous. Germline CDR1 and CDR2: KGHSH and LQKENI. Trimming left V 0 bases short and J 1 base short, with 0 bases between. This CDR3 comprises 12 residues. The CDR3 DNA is TGTGCCAGCTCACCACCGAACACTGAAGCTTTCTTT. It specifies CASSPPNTEAFF.

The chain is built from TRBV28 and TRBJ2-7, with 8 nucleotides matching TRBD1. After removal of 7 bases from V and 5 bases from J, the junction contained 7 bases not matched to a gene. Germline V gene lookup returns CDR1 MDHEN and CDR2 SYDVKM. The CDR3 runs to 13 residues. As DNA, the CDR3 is TGTGCCAGCACTGTTACAGGGGGTGACGAGCAGTACTTC. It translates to CASTVTGGDEQYF. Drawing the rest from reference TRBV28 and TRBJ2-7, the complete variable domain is DVKVTQSSRYLVKRTGEKVFLECVQDMDHENMFWYRQDPGLGLRLIYFSYDVKMKEKGDIPEGYSVSREKKERFSLILESASTNQTSMYLCASTVTGGDEQYFGPGTRLTVT.

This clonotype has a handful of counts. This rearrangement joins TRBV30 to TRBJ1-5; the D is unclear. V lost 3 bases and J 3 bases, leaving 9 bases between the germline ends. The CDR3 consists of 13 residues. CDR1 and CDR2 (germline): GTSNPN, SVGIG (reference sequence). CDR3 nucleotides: TGTGCCTGGAGCGCAGACCCCAATCAGCCCCAGCATTTT. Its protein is CAWSADPNQPQHF.

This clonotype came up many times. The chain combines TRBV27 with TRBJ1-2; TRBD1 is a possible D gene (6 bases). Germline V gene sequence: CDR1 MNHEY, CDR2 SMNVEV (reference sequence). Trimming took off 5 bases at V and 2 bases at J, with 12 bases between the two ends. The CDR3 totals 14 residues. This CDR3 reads CASSPTGMNYGYTF. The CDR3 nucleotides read TGTGCCAGCAGTCCCACAGGGATGAACTATGGCTACACCTTC.

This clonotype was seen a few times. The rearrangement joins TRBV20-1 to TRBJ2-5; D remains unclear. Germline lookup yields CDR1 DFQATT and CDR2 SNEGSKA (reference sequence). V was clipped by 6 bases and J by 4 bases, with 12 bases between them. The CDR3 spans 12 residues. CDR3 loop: CSAGRTGETQYF. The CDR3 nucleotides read TGCAGTGCCGGCAGGACGGGAGAGACCCAGTACTTC.

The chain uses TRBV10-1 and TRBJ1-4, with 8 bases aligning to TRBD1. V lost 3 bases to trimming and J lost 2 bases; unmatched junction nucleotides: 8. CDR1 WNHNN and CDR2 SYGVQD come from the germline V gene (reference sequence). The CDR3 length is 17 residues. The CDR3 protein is CASSDRGRIITNEKLFF. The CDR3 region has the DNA TGCGCCAGCAGTGACAGGGGGCGAATTATCACTAATGAAAAACTGTTTTTT.

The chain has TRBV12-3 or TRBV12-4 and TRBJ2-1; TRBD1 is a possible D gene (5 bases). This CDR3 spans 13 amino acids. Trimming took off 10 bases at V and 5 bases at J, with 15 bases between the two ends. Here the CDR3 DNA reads TGTGCCACTCAGGGTTCCCCGGACAATGAGCAGTTCTTC. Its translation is CATQGSPDNEQFF.

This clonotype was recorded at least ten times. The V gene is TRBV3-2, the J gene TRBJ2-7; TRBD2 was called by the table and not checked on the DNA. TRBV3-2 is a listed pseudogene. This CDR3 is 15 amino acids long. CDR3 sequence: CASSQEVREDNEQYF. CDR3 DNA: TGTGCCAGCAGCCAAGAGGTGCGGGAGGACAACGAGCAGTACTTC.

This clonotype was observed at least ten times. The CDR3 loop is CASSPNILLADTQYF. In DNA, the CDR3 is TGTGCCAGCAGTCCCAATATCCTCCTCGCAGATACGCAGTATTTT. V and J are TRBV28 and TRBJ2-3, with D unresolved. The CDR3 loop spans 15 amino acids. CDR1 is MDHEN, CDR2 SYDVKM, per germline. The ends were cut back, 5 bases at V and 4 bases at J, with 16 bases in the middle.

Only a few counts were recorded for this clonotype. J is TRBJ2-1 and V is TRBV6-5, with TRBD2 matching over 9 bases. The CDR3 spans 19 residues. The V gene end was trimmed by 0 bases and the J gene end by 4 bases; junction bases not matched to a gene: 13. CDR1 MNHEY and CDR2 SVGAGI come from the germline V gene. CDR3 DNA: TGTGCCAGCAGTTACTCGTTTTCTAGCGGGATCCCCTCGTACAATGAGCAGTTCTTC. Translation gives CASSYSFSSGIPSYNEQFF.